This T cell receptor (beta chain) was sequenced during a study of T cells in Graves' hyperthyroidism and ophthalmopathy. This clonotype was detected many times. The antigen remains undetermined. Points from the study as a whole: Ophthalmopathy and stable hyperthyroidism were separated by a 13 V-J model.

It was RNA transcripts that yielded the amplified TCR beta CDR3 regions. First-round RT-PCR targeting the TCR CDR3 was performed with the HTBI primer set. Each CDR3 protein gets one entry after TCRdb re-called the multiplex PCR reads with MiXCR. This table has hundreds of thousands of distinct CDR3 sequences, about 15% appearing once. Each diagnosis was grounded in clinical symptoms, serum thyroxine and TRAb, thyroid ultrasound, and orbital computed tomography. Germline CDR1 DFQATT, CDR2 SNEGSKA (reference sequence). Deletions cut 3 bases from V and 3 bases from J, with 5 bases between. The CDR3 loop spans 11 amino acids.

V gene TRBV20-1 combines with J gene TRBJ1-1; D remains unclear. The TCR sequence derives from a woman aged 45-59 years with Graves' ophthalmopathy. Sequencing was done on a sample of blood. The CDR3 nucleotides are TGCAGTGCTAGGTCGGACACTGAAGCTTTCTTT. Translated, it gives CSARSDTEAFF.